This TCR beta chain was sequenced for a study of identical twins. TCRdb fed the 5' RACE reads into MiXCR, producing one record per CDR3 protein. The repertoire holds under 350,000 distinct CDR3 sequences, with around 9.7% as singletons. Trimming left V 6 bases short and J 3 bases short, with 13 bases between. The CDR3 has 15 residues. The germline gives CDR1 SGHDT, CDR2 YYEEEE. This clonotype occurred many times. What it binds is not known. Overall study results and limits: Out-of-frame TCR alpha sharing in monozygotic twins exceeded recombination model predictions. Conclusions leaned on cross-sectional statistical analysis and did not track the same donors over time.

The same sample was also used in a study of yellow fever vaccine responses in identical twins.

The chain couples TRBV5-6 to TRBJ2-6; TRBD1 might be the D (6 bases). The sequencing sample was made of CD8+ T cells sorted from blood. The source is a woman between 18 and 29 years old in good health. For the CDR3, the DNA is TGTGCCAGCATGATACAGGGTTATGGGGCCAACGTCCTGACTTTC. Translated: CASMIQGYGANVLTF.